Listed below are T cell receptor beta chains from one sample, sequenced in a study of blood T cell repertoires in COVID-19. The assay was immunoSEQ multiplex PCR, and TCRdb's table has in-frame clones only and misses some. The sample comprises roughly 120,000 clones, approximately 80% of which are singletons, and roughly 6.2% rests with the top ten. The sample was peripheral blood. The receptors here all came from a man aged 70 or older with acute or convalescent COVID-19. The CDR3 runs from the conserved cysteine through the conserved F or W. D genes are given only for firm matches. Size tells how often a clone was seen (once, few, many) or the class of an expanded clone, and some rows leave it out.

v_gene	d_gene	j_gene	abundance	CDR3nt	CDR3aa
TRBV7-8	-	TRBJ1-5	-	TGTGCCAGCAGTTTACAGGGTTTGAGCAATCAGCCCCAGCATTTT	CASSLQGLSNQPQHF
TRBV5-6	-	TRBJ1-2	-	TGTGCCAGCAGCTTGGACCCCCAGGGTAACTATGGCTACACCTTC	CASSLDPQGNYGYTF
TRBV28	-	TRBJ2-7	-	TGTGCCAGCAATTGGCAGGGACTGAGAGAGCAGTACTTC	CASNWQGLREQYF
TRBV30	TRBD1	TRBJ2-5	-	TGTGCCTGGAGCCGGAACAGGGGAGAGACCCAGTACTTC	CAWSRNRGETQYF
TRBV6-5	-	TRBJ2-5	-	TGTGCCAGCAGTTACGGACTACTCCAAGAGACCCAGTACTTC	CASSYGLLQETQYF
TRBV28	TRBD1	TRBJ2-3	-	TGTGCCAGCAGCCCAGGGGACAGTCGCACAGATACGCAGTATTTT	CASSPGDSRTDTQYF
TRBV5-1	-	TRBJ1-4	-	TGCGCCAGCAGCTCCCGGGGTAGGGATGAAAAACTGTTTTTT	CASSSRGRDEKLFF
TRBV30	-	TRBJ1-1	-	TGTGCCTGGAGTGTACTCGGAGGGAAAAGCACTGAAGCTTTCTTT	CAWSVLGGKSTEAFF
TRBV18	TRBD1	TRBJ2-1	-	TGTGCCAGCTCACCACCGAGACAGGGGTACTACAATGAGCAGTTCTTC	CASSPPRQGYYNEQFF
TRBV2	-	TRBJ2-2	-	TGTGCCAGCAGTGTAGTTGAGAACACCGGGGAGCTGTTTTTT	CASSVVENTGELFF
TRBV27	-	TRBJ2-7	-	TGTGCCAGCAGTTTATCGGGCAGCCCCGAGCAGTACTTC	CASSLSGSPEQYF
TRBV5-6	-	TRBJ2-2	few	TGTGCCAGCAGCTTGAATCAGGGGCTTCGGGAGCTGTTTTTT	CASSLNQGLRELFF
TRBV7-7	-	TRBJ2-5	-	TGTGCCAGCAGCTCCAGCAGCATGGTCAGGGAGACCCAGTACTTC	CASSSSSMVRETQYF
TRBV5-5	-	TRBJ1-1	-	TGTGCCAGCACCCCGGGGGGTGAAGCTTTCTTT	CASTPGGEAFF
TRBV11-2	TRBD1	TRBJ2-2	-	TGTGCCAGCAGCCGTAGACCACAGGGGGACGGGGAGCTGTTTTTT	CASSRRPQGDGELFF
TRBV7-3	-	TRBJ1-1	-	TGTGCCAGCAGCCTACAGATGAACACTGAAGCTTTCTTT	CASSLQMNTEAFF
TRBV29-1	TRBD1	TRBJ1-2	-	TGCAGCGTTGACTTAGCCGGGACAGGGTCCTCCCCTTCCTATGGCTACACCTTC	CSVDLAGTGSSPSYGYTF
TRBV4-3	TRBD2	TRBJ2-2	-	TGCGCCAGCAGCTCTCGTTACCTAGCGGGGGGATCAACCGGGGAGCTGTTTTTT	CASSSRYLAGGSTGELFF
TRBV29-1	TRBD1	TRBJ2-3	-	TGCAGCGTTGAAGATTGGGGACAGGTACCAGATACGCAGTATTTT	CSVEDWGQVPDTQYF
TRBV7-3	TRBD1	TRBJ1-1	once	TGTGCCAGCAGCTCCGGGACAGGGGGCTCTGAAGCTTTCTTT	CASSSGTGGSEAFF
TRBV6-2/TRBV6-3	-	TRBJ2-1	-	TGTGCCAGCAGTTACTTAACAAACAATGAGCAGTTCTTC	CASSYLTNNEQFF
TRBV6-4	TRBD1	TRBJ1-2	-	TGTGCCAGCAGTCGGGACAGGGAAACTAACTATGGCTACACCTTC	CASSRDRETNYGYTF
TRBV4-3	-	TRBJ2-7	once	TGCGCCAGCAGCCAAGATCTTGACAGGTCCTACGAGCAGTACTTC	CASSQDLDRSYEQYF
TRBV19	-	TRBJ2-2	-	TGTGCCAGTAGTATTGGCGGGGCCCGTCCAGCGAACACCGGGGAGCTGTTTTTT	CASSIGGARPANTGELFF
TRBV5-1	TRBD2	TRBJ2-1	few	TGCGCCAGCAGCACCGGGACTAGCGGGTTACACAATGAGCAGTTCTTC	CASSTGTSGLHNEQFF